This T cell receptor (beta chain) was recovered during a study of blood T cell repertoires in COVID-19 (dated by TCRdb to the early 2020s). Regarding the study in general: The collaborator samples originated in the United States, Italy and Spain and spanned the acute and convalescent phases of COVID-19. The material from the prospective study consisted of cDNA or gDNA derived from T cells, B-cell-depleted T cells, or PBMCs. Subjects who had been exposed to COVID-19, were actively infected with it, or had recovered from it provided the deeply sampled blood TCRbeta repertoires that made up the dataset. A freely available public database, intended as a resource for researchers studying the immune response to SARS-CoV-2, is where the repertoires were released. The samples were drawn from two sources: the first 160 participants of the ongoing ImmuneRACE study, and 1,000 to 1,500 subjects contributed by 6 global collaborators. A de-identified subject ID, COVID-19 status, age in years and sex were almost always included in the sample metadata. Where available, HLA class I and class II types were taken from metadata supplied by the sample provider and were not determined by assay-based typing. Broader findings and caveats from the paper: Clinical and demographic metadata were provided uncurated, with the amount varying by source and participant.

The immunoSEQ Assay, a bias-controlled multiplex PCR, was used to amplify TCRbeta CDR3 regions from genomic DNA. Per the source publication's procedure: Nucleated cell counts per sample were estimated from amplification of reference gene primers within the assay. To quantify the absolute abundance of each unique TCRbeta CDR3 rearrangement, sequence reads were collapsed and filtered. For each sample, productive Simpson clonality was calculated as the square root of Simpson's diversity index across productive rearrangements. TCRdb holds this immuneACCESS table with in-frame rearrangements only. Some clones are missing; in checked studies, unresolved V genes explain under half, and the rest has no known cause. That table gives V, J and clone size, and the DNA gave D and trimming. Across this sample there are about 120,000 clones, with about 85% seen only once. Clones ranked in the top ten supply 20% to 30% of the sample.

Whole blood was collected in K2EDTA tubes by collaborating institutions according to the institutions' own protocols. Collaborator samples were shipped for TCRbeta analysis as frozen whole blood, isolated PBMCs, or DNA extracted from either sample type. Worth noting for this clone: No antigen is known for it. One base away there is no much larger clone; base qualities are not given.

V is clipped by 6 bases and J by 4 bases, and the sequence between their germline boundaries is 9 bases long. CDR1 and CDR2 were assigned from the germline V gene as MNHEY and SVGAGI. The CDR3 covers 12 residues, taking in both the cysteine and the phenylalanine. Only the CDR3 region is kept as DNA, spanning 36 bases read in frame from base 1. This sequence was found in an elderly woman with acute or convalescent COVID-19. The chain is encoded by TRBV6-5 joined to TRBJ1-2, with no D gene named confidently. What was sequenced was peripheral blood. The DNA sequence is as follows: TGTGCCAGCAGCCAGGCAGGCTATGGCTACACCTTC. Translated, it reads CASSQAGYGYTF.